The clone carrying this T cell receptor beta chain occurred many times. Its antigen remains unknown. The sample belongs to a study of identical twins. Each donor (without exception) was a healthy Caucasian. From germline, CDR1 is SGHRS and CDR2 YFSETQ. Trimming took off 3 bases at V and 1 base at J, with 7 bases between the two ends. The CDR3 covers 13 residues. Study outcomes and limitations: Models underpredicted monozygotic twin sharing of out-of-frame TCR alpha. There is a chance that invariant MAIT and iNKT cells partially muddied zero-insertion analyses. Out-of-frame alpha sequences common to twins exhibited a surplus of low generation probability.

One entry per CDR3 protein, called by TCRdb with MiXCR from the 5' RACE reads. The repertoire consists of approximately 680,000 distinct CDR3 sequences, with less than 9% occurring once and the leading ten covering roughly 1.5%. Another study also made use of these data, one on yellow fever vaccine responses in identical twins.

The rearrangement joins TRBV5-1 to TRBJ1-1, with TRBD1 as a possible D gene (5 bases). The sample comprised PBMCs. This TCR was recovered from a woman aged 18-29 years in good health. As DNA, the CDR3 is TGCGCCAGCAGCTCCGGACAGAACACTGAAGCTTTCTTT. The encoded protein is CASSSGQNTEAFF.